This passage covers 32 T cell receptor beta chains from one sample sequenced in a study of early T cells in non-severe SARS-CoV-2 infection. TCRdb recomputed calls from the 5' RACE reads with MiXCR, one row per CDR3 protein. Here the sample spans about 64,000 distinct CDR3 sequences, 13% being singletons. Sequencing was performed on whole blood. These receptors were obtained from an adult who was a healthcare worker with PCR-confirmed SARS-CoV-2 infection or an uninfected control (not recorded which).

This clonotype has ten or more counts. CDR3 in amino acids: CASSLLGTPLHF. The CDR3 nucleotides are TGTGCCAGCAGTTTACTAGGGACACCCCTCCACTTT. The gene calls are TRBV27 and TRBJ1-6, with D hard to call. CDR1 and CDR2 (germline): MNHEY, SMNVEV (reference sequence). V lost 2 bases, J lost 11 bases, and 7 bases lay in between. CDR3 length: 12 amino acids.

This clonotype occurred a few times. The chain has TRBV12-3 or TRBV12-4 and TRBJ2-6; 7 bases are shared with TRBD2. CDR3 size: 19 residues. Germline trimming cut 3 bases from V and 5 bases from J; bases unmatched to any gene: 16. This CDR3 is CASSFPAGETGLRANVLTF. The CDR3 bases are TGTGCCAGCAGTTTCCCCGCGGGGGAGACTGGCCTGAGGGCCAACGTCCTGACTTTC.

V usage is TRBV20-1 and J usage is TRBJ2-7; possible D gene TRBD1, 6 bases. This CDR3 region has 12 residues. The V gene lost 6 bases and the J gene lost 2 bases, with 11 bases spanning the gap. The germline V gene has CDR1 DFQATT and CDR2 SNEGSKA (reference sequence). In DNA, the CDR3 is TGCAGTGCACGACAGGAGCCCTACGAGCAGTACTTC. It is translated as CSARQEPYEQYF.

This clonotype occurred many times. The chain combines TRBV7-6 with TRBJ2-3; tentatively, D is TRBD1 or TRBD2 (5 bases each). The CDR3 is 16 amino acids. The V end was cut by 4 bases, the J end by 2 bases, with 16 bases between. From germline, CDR1 is SGHVS and CDR2 FNYEAQ. CDR3 amino acids: CASSSLMGVVTDTQYF. In nucleotides, the CDR3 is TGTGCCAGCAGCTCACTTATGGGGGTGGTCACAGATACGCAGTATTTT.

This clonotype has a count of ten or more. The chain links TRBV5-1 to TRBJ1-2; 10 bases line up with TRBD1. Unmatched junction bases numbered 7, after V lost 7 bases and J lost 4 bases. The germline V gene has CDR1 SGHRS and CDR2 YFSETQ. The CDR3 has 14 amino acids. The CDR3 region is CASYDRGRAYGYTF. CDR3 sequence (DNA): TGCGCCAGCTATGACAGGGGGCGCGCCTATGGCTACACCTTC.

The chain uses TRBV6-5 and TRBJ2-3, with 10 bases lining up with TRBD2. Germline CDR1 and CDR2: MNHEY and SVGAGI. CDR3 length: 16 residues. V was clipped by 5 bases and J by 0 bases; unmatched bases: 5. The CDR3 bases are TGTGCCAGCAGTGGAGCGGGGGGGCGAAGCACAGATACGCAGTATTTT. This encodes CASSGAGGRSTDTQYF.

V and J are TRBV12-3 or TRBV12-4 and TRBJ2-2; the D gene is possibly TRBD2 (5 bases). The CDR3 runs to 13 residues. Between the trimmed V and J ends, which lost 6 bases and 4 bases, there was a span of 9 bases. The DNA for the CDR3 is TGTGCCAGCAGCCGGACTCCCACCGGGGAGCTGTTTTTT. Protein product: CASSRTPTGELFF.

V gene TRBV7-9 combines with J gene TRBJ1-1; 7 bases align to TRBD1. The germline V gene encodes CDR1 SEHNR and CDR2 FQNEAQ (reference sequence). This CDR3 has 13 residues. Trimming removed 4 bases from V and 6 bases from J; junction bases left unmatched: 5. CDR3 sequence (DNA): TGTGCCAGCAGCTCAGGGGGAAAGGCTGAAGCTTTCTTT. Encoded protein: CASSSGGKAEAFF. The full variable domain, in which reference TRBV7-9 and TRBJ1-1 provide the parts outside the CDR3, is DTGVSQNPRHKITKRGQNVTFRCDPISEHNRLYWYRQTLGQGPEFLTYFQNEAQLEKSRLLSDRFSAERPKGSFSTLEIQRTEQGDSAMYLCASSSGGKAEAFFGQGTRLTVV.

The rearrangement links TRBV2 to TRBJ1-5; D is possibly TRBD1 (5 bases). The V end was cut by 5 bases, the J end by 0 bases, with 17 bases between. The CDR3 is 17 residues long. Germline CDR1 SNHLY, CDR2 FYNNEI. The CDR3 sequence: CASSSHGGEASNQPQHF. The CDR3 coding sequence is TGTGCCAGCAGTTCCCATGGGGGTGAGGCTAGCAATCAGCCCCAGCATTTT.

This clonotype has a handful of counts. The chain uses TRBV6-6 and TRBJ2-2, with a possible D match to TRBD2 (5 bases). The CDR3 contains 15 residues. The V end lost 4 bases, the J end lost 2 bases, and 11 bases lay between the germline ends. Germline CDR1 is MNHNY and CDR2 is SVGAGI (reference sequence). As DNA, the CDR3 is TGTGCCAGCAGTTCTCGGGATATAAACACCGGGGAGCTGTTTTTT. This codes for CASSSRDINTGELFF.

The chain combines TRBV6-5 with TRBJ2-7; no firm D call. This CDR3 is built from 13 residues. Germline V gene sequence: CDR1 MNHEY, CDR2 SVGAGI. V was clipped by 6 bases and J by 1 base, with 10 bases between them. DNA for the CDR3: TGTGCCAGCAGCCCACAGTCTTCCTACGAGCAGTACTTC. Encoded protein: CASSPQSSYEQYF.

This clonotype appeared a few times. The J gene is TRBJ2-3, the V gene TRBV7-8; D tentatively reads TRBD1 or TRBD2 (5 bases each). CDR1 is SGHVS and CDR2 is FQNEAQ in the germline V gene. Trimming removed 5 bases from V and 5 bases from J, with 11 bases in between. This CDR3 has 13 amino acids. The CDR3: CASSAGTEDTQYF. CDR3 DNA: TGTGCCAGCAGCGCTGGGACCGAAGATACGCAGTATTTT.

The chain links TRBV7-3 to TRBJ2-2; no reliable D call. V was pared by 5 bases and J by 1 base, with 8 bases between. The CDR3 loop spans 14 amino acids. Germline assignment: CDR1 SGHTA and CDR2 FQGTGA. The CDR3 DNA sequence: TGTGCCAGCAGCCCCCCAGGGAACACCGGGGAGCTGTTTTTT. Its translation: CASSPPGNTGELFF.

There are a few counts of this clonotype. The chain combines TRBV7-2 with TRBJ1-1, with 8 bases identical to TRBD1. Germline V CDR1 and CDR2: SGHTA, FQGNSA. Trimming at V came to 5 bases and at J to 7 bases, leaving 6 bases not matched to a gene. The CDR3 consists of 13 residues. CDR3 sequence: CASSPRQGFEAFF. CDR3 nucleotide sequence: TGTGCCAGCAGCCCGAGACAGGGGTTTGAAGCTTTCTTT.

This clonotype appeared many times. This rearrangement joins TRBV7-6 to TRBJ1-2, with D maybe TRBD1 (5 bases). Germline V gene sequence: CDR1 SGHVS, CDR2 FNYEAQ. This CDR3 has 12 amino acids. V shed 3 bases and J shed 8 bases, with 10 bases lying between them. The CDR3, as DNA: TGTGCCAGCAGCTTTAGGGGTGACGGCTACACCTTC. This codes for CASSFRGDGYTF.

The sample holds many counts of this clonotype. The V gene is TRBV12-3 or TRBV12-4, the J gene TRBJ2-7; TRBD1 matches at 9 bases. V trimming: 5 bases; J trimming: 2 bases; junction bases outside the gene matches: 7. The CDR3 has 15 amino acids. In DNA, the CDR3 is TGTGCCAGCAGTGGGGGAGGACAGGGGCCCTACGAGCAGTACTTC. Its protein product is CASSGGGQGPYEQYF.

This clonotype was found a few times. The V gene is TRBV6-2 or TRBV6-3, the J gene TRBJ1-5, with D possibly matching TRBD1 (6 bases). The CDR3 consists of 13 residues. The V end was cut by 6 bases, the J end by 3 bases, with 9 bases between. CDR1 and CDR2 (germline): MNHEY, SVGEGT. CDR3 in DNA: TGTGCCAGCAGGGGGGCTTTCAATCAGCCCCAGCATTTT. It is translated as CASRGAFNQPQHF.

This clonotype was seen repeatedly, ten times or more. The rearrangement uses TRBV11-2 and TRBJ2-1; 11 bases are a match to TRBD1. Germline CDR1 and CDR2: SGHAT and FQNNGV. The junction had 12 bases not matched to a gene; V was cut back by 5 bases and J by 0 bases. This CDR3 is 19 amino acids long. The CDR3 nucleotides read TGTGCCAGCAGCCGTACCGGGACAGGGGGACTACGCTCCTACAATGAGCAGTTCTTC. Encoded protein: CASSRTGTGGLRSYNEQFF.

This clonotype appeared a few times. The V gene is TRBV9, the J gene TRBJ2-1; 13 bases are shared with TRBD2. V shed 0 bases and J 8 bases; nucleotides not matched to a gene: 8. CDR1 and CDR2 (germline): SGDLS, YYNGEE. The CDR3 spans 17 residues. The CDR3 here is CASSVGLAGGPSDEQFF. The CDR3, as DNA: TGTGCCAGCAGCGTAGGACTAGCGGGGGGCCCGAGTGATGAGCAGTTCTTC.

This clonotype was seen many times. This CDR3 reads CASSLPSYSFEVYGYTF. CDR3 bases: TGTGCCAGCAGCTTACCCTCTTACAGCTTTGAGGTCTATGGCTACACCTTC. The rearrangement uses TRBV7-9 and TRBJ1-2; D ambiguous. V gave up 2 bases and J gave up 4 bases, with 20 bases separating them. The CDR3 loop spans 17 amino acids. Germline V CDR1 and CDR2: SEHNR, FQNEAQ (reference sequence).

The chain has TRBV20-1 and TRBJ2-3; D ambiguous. Germline CDR1 is DFQATT and CDR2 is SNEGSKA (reference sequence). The CDR3 contains 11 residues. V was trimmed by 3 bases and J by 4 bases, leaving 5 bases between them. The CDR3 DNA follows: TGCAGTGCTAGGGGGTCAGATACGCAGTATTTT. This sequence encodes CSARGSDTQYF.

This clonotype was seen a few times. The genes are TRBV5-1 and TRBJ2-7, with 7 bases that match TRBD1. The CDR3 sequence is 15 residues long. V gave up 4 bases and J gave up 6 bases; unmatched junction bases: 13. The germline gives CDR1 SGHRS, CDR2 YFSETQ. The CDR3 nucleotides are TGCGCCAGCAGCCTTTCTCCGGACAGGAATGGCGAGCAGTACTTC. Amino acid sequence: CASSLSPDRNGEQYF. Looking up the rest from reference TRBV5-1 and TRBJ2-7 gives the full variable domain: KAGVTQTPRYLIKTRGQQVTLSCSPISGHRSVSWYQQTPGQGLQFLFEYFSETQRNKGNFPGRFSGRQFSNSRSEMNVSTLELGDSALYLCASSLSPDRNGEQYFGPGTRLTVT.

This clonotype showed up just a few times. The rearrangement joins TRBV6-2 or TRBV6-3 to TRBJ1-1; 7 bases are shared with TRBD1. Germline V gene sequence: CDR1 MNHEY, CDR2 SVGEGT. This CDR3 has 14 residues. The V and J ends lost 6 bases and 1 base, in that order; junction bases with no gene match: 5. CDR3 coding DNA: TGTGCCAGCAGGGCAGGGGGGCCGAACACTGAAGCTTTCTTT. Residues: CASRAGGPNTEAFF.

This clonotype was recorded at least ten times. This chain connects TRBV11-2 to TRBJ1-1, with D possibly TRBD1 on 5 matching bases. Germline loops: CDR1 SGHAT, CDR2 FQNNGV. V lost 3 bases to trimming and J lost 0 bases, with 17 bases between them. This CDR3 is 17 amino acids long. DNA for the CDR3: TGTGCCAGCAGCTTCCCCCCCGGGGGTGGGATGAACACTGAAGCTTTCTTT. Protein: CASSFPPGGGMNTEAFF.

The genes are TRBV3-1 and TRBJ1-2; D is uncertain. The germline V gene has CDR1 LGHDT and CDR2 YNNKEL (reference sequence). The CDR3 extends over 13 amino acids. The V and J ends lost 5 bases and 6 bases respectively, with 13 bases between them. The CDR3 spells CASSTRSSDGYTF. CDR3 nucleotide sequence: TGTGCCAGCAGCACCCGGAGCAGTGATGGCTACACCTTC.

This clonotype was recorded a few times. This sequence joins TRBV11-2 and TRBJ2-3, with TRBD1 matching 9 bases. The CDR3 length is 16 residues. V lost 0 bases to trimming and J lost 3 bases; unmatched junction nucleotides: 4. CDR1 is SGHAT and CDR2 is FQNNGV in the germline V gene. The CDR3 nucleotides read TGTGCCAGCAGCTTAGACGGGGGACAGGGAACAGATACGCAGTATTTT. It codes for CASSLDGGQGTDTQYF.

This clonotype was seen at least ten times. This chain links TRBV6-5 with TRBJ1-2, with D possibly being TRBD1 (6 bases). Germline assignment: CDR1 MNHEY and CDR2 SVGAGI. The CDR3 totals 14 residues. Trimming shortened V by 5 bases and J by 4 bases, and 14 bases separated the two germline ends. This chain's CDR3 is CASSPGQPTYGYTF. CDR3 coding DNA: TGTGCCAGCAGTCCTGGACAGCCCACCTATGGCTACACCTTC.

This clonotype was counted at least ten times. The rearrangement joins TRBV11-3 to TRBJ2-7; TRBD1 agrees at 8 bases. This CDR3 contains 14 residues. V was clipped by 4 bases and J by 1 base; unmatched bases: 3. Germline V gene lookup returns CDR1 SGHNT and CDR2 YENEEA. CDR3 residues: CASSSDRESYEQYF. In DNA, the CDR3 is TGTGCCAGCAGCTCGGACAGGGAATCCTACGAGCAGTACTTC.

This clonotype was seen repeatedly, ten times or more. The chain has TRBV7-9 and TRBJ2-1; D unclear. The CDR3 totals 12 residues. Germline-derived CDR1 and CDR2 are SEHNR and FQNEAQ (reference sequence). Trimming shortened V by 2 bases and J by 4 bases, and 3 bases separated the two germline ends. DNA for the CDR3: TGTGCCAGCAGCTTACAGTACAATGAGCAGTTCTTC. The encoded protein is CASSLQYNEQFF.

This clonotype was seen only a few times. V and J are TRBV4-1 and TRBJ2-7; the D is unclear. The CDR3 totals 14 residues. Trimming removed 4 bases at V and 3 bases at J, with 13 bases between. The germline V gene encodes CDR1 MGHRA and CDR2 YSYEKL. This CDR3 is CASSPVAQIYEQYF. The CDR3, as DNA: TGCGCCAGCAGCCCAGTTGCGCAGATCTACGAGCAGTACTTC.

Only a few counts were recorded for this clonotype. The genes are TRBV20-1 and TRBJ2-7; tentative D call: TRBD1 (6 bases). This CDR3 comprises 13 residues. Germline CDR1 and CDR2: DFQATT and SNEGSKA (reference sequence). The V end was cut by 7 bases, the J end by 5 bases, with 18 bases between. CDR3 amino acids: CSVGDGQRHEQYF. The CDR3 coding sequence is TGCAGTGTTGGGGACGGACAGCGACACGAGCAGTACTTC.

The rearrangement joins TRBV4-2 to TRBJ2-3, with 7 bases identical to TRBD2. The CDR3 is made up of 14 amino acids. After removal of 0 bases from V and 6 bases from J, the junction contained 3 bases not matched to a gene. Per the germline V gene, CDR1 is LGHNA and CDR2 is YNFKEQ. For the CDR3, the DNA is TGTGCCAGCAGCCAAGAACTAGCGTTTGATACGCAGTATTTT. This sequence encodes CASSQELAFDTQYF.